Listed here is a single TCR beta chain. The antigen is undetermined. Under the authors' procedure: ImmunoSEQ output lacked quality scores and full-length reads, limiting matched filtering. The repertoire was sequenced with immunoSEQ multiplex PCR; TCRdb's copy has only in-frame clones and lacks some. D and trimming come from the DNA, and the V and J calls and clone size come from that table. The data contain about 1.9 million clones, roughly 95% of them singletons. CD45RO negativity and positive selection for CCR7 defined naive CD8 cells, a population that excluded terminally differentiated effector memory CD45RA+ cells. The data belong to a study of shared clonotypes between healthy human individuals. Study-wide points: The study's rarefaction showed incomplete sorted-subset sequencing despite large depth.

With V trimmed by 4 bases and J by 5 bases, 11 bases remained unmatched. The CDR3 runs to 17 residues. Germline assignment: CDR1 SGHTA and CDR2 FQGNSA. The chain employs TRBV7-2 and TRBJ2-1; 10 bases map to TRBD1. Sequenced sample: naive CD8+ T cells from PBMCs. The receptor's source is a man younger than 35 in good health. Some clones in this sample may be carry-over from other donors' samples. For the CDR3, the DNA is TGTGCCAGCAGCTCCCCCCCCGACAGGGGGCTAGACAATGAGCAGTTCTTC. Its protein product is CASSSPPDRGLDNEQFF.